The clone carrying this T cell receptor beta chain was counted a single time. Its antigen is currently unknown. The CDR3 has 14 amino acids. Germline CDR1 and CDR2: SQVTM and ANQGSEA. V dropped 2 bases and J dropped 3; count of bases not matched to a gene: 7. This entry is derived from a study of CD8+ T cells in alopecia areata. Broader study findings: For baseline CD8+ expansion, any link to response stays uncertain with one nonresponder. TCRs were shared less clearly across patients than in mice, possibly for HLA-related reasons.

RNA was extracted and reverse transcribed into cDNA as the sequencing template. Sequencing used immunoSEQ multiplex PCR; TCRdb keeps in-frame clones, though not all of them. Of approximately 200,000 clones listed, about three fifths were seen once; the top ten hold 3% to 3.5%. Treatment indicated: oral pan-JAK inhibitor, 5-10 mg twice daily. The sorting of PBMCs gave CD4+ and CD8+ T cells. The sequencing used CD4+ T cells sorted from blood, collected at week 4, from a patient treated with tofacitinib. V and J are TRBV29-1 and TRBJ2-7; 7 bases fit TRBD1. The source is a human donor with alopecia areata. The CDR3 loop is CSVEKQGQHYEQYF. CDR3 sequence (DNA): TGCAGCGTTGAAAAACAGGGACAGCACTACGAGCAGTACTTC.